This TCR beta chain was profiled in a study of PD-1 blockade in classical Hodgkin lymphoma. Study as a whole: Every 2 weeks, patients had 3 mg/kg nivolumab intravenously.

The CDR3 length is 15 residues. V lost 4 bases and J 7 bases, leaving 18 bases between the germline ends. Germline lookup yields CDR1 SGHNT and CDR2 YYREEE (reference sequence). Every patient had relapsed following autologous stem cell transplantation, and cohorts differed in brentuximab vedotin exposure. The study recorded best responses of complete response, partial response or progressive disease. Profiling relied on immunoSEQ multiplex PCR, and the TCRdb table lists in-frame clones only, not all of them. The sample includes around 99,000 clones, roughly 76% of them seen just once. Broader study findings: Newly diagnosed patients and complete responders had comparable diversity at baseline. TCR diversity rose significantly by C4D1 in CD4+ but not CD8+ cells.

About this clone: Antigen unknown.

The J gene is TRBJ1-3, the V gene TRBV5-4; tentatively, D is TRBD1 (6 bases). The source was peripheral blood mononuclear cells (PBMCs), collected before the second cycle of nivolumab. The source of this sequence is a human donor with classical Hodgkin lymphoma. The CDR3 sequence: CASSPDGGPFNTIYF. DNA of the CDR3: TGTGCCAGCAGCCCCGACGGGGGGCCCTTTAACACCATATATTTT.